This T cell receptor (beta chain) was identified in a study of T-cell memory formation after mild COVID-19. Study-level background: Clusters of TCRs were largely donor specific. Study outcomes and limitations: Contracting clones from day 15 to 85 had balanced CD4/CD8; later expanders favoured CD4+. There was no confirmation that second-wave clones peaking on day 37 were SARS-CoV-2 specific.

Of note for this clonotype: Its target is not known.

TCR alpha and TCR beta cDNA libraries carrying sample barcodes and UMIs were produced by 5'RACE using constant-segment primers. Each CDR3 protein gets one entry after TCRdb re-called the 5' RACE reads with MiXCR. The profile covers fewer than 450,000 distinct CDR3 sequences, with under 25% appearing a single time and 12% taken by the ten largest. Trimming removed 6 bases from V and 0 bases from J, with 18 bases in between. Germline-derived CDR1 and CDR2 are MNHEY and SVGAGI. This CDR3 contains 17 residues. The chain joins TRBV6-5 to TRBJ1-5; D is ambiguous. Specimen: PBMCs or a T cell subset sorted from them (not recorded which). The clonotype was recovered from an adult woman who had mild COVID-19 (a few samples of this study predate the infection). Cell type and time point are not known. The DNA of the CDR3 is TGTGCCAGCAGCCCCCGGTGGCGTGCCAATAGCAATCAGCCCCAGCATTTT. Protein: CASSPRWRANSNQPQHF.